This T cell receptor (beta chain) was sequenced in a study of early T cells in non-severe SARS-CoV-2 infection. Researchers attached unique molecular identifiers to individual cDNA molecules. TCRdb itself ran the 5' RACE reads through MiXCR, one entry per CDR3 protein. The sample includes some 80,000 distinct CDR3 sequences, roughly 12% of them seen just once. This clonotype was seen a few times. V was trimmed by 5 bases and J by 4 bases, leaving 14 bases between them. The CDR3 runs 15 residues. Germline values: CDR1 SGHVS, CDR2 FNYEAQ. Here the sequenced sample was whole blood, taken at baseline. The clonotype was recovered from an adult who was a healthcare worker with PCR-confirmed SARS-CoV-2 infection or an uninfected control (not recorded which). The donor label of this sample is uncertain. The genes are TRBV7-6 and TRBJ2-2; possibly TRBD2 for D (6 bases). The CDR3 is CASSARDSTTGELFF. The CDR3 bases are TGTGCCAGCAGCGCCCGGGACTCCACCACCGGGGAGCTGTTTTTT.